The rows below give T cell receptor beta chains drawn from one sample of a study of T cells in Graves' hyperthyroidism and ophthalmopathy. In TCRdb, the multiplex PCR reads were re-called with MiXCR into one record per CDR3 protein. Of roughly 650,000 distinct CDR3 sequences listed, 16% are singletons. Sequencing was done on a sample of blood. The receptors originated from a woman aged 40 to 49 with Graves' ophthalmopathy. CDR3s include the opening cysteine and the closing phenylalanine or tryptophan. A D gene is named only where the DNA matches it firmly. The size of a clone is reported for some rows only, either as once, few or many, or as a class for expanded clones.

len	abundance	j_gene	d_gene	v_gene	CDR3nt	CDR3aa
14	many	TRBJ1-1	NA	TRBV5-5	TGTGCCAGCAGCATAAGTGCCGGCCCTCCTGAAGCTTTCTTT	CASSISAGPPEAFF
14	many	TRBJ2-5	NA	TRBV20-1	TGCAGTGCTAGAGTTACGAGGGGACAAGAGACCCAGTACTTC	CSARVTRGQETQYF
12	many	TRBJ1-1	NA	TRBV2	TGTGCCAGCAGTGAAGCGGGGGCTCGAGCTTTCTTT	CASSEAGARAFF
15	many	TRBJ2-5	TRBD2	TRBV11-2	TGTGCCAGCAGCTTAGGGCTAGCGGGAGTAAAGACCCAGTACTTC	CASSLGLAGVKTQYF
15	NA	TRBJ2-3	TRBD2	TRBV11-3	TGTGCCAGCAGCCCGGGACTAGCGGGAGGGGATACGCAGTATTTT	CASSPGLAGGDTQYF
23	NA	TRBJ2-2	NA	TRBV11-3	NA	CASSSGGISYEQYFGPGTGELFF
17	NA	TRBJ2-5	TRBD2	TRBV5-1	TGCGCCAGCAGCTTGGCCTGGGCTAGCGGGAGCGGGGAGACCCAGTACTTC	CASSLAWASGSGETQYF
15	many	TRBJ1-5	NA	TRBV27	TGTGCCAGCAATCTGGATGGACGGGCCAGGCTGGCCCAGCATTTT	CASNLDGRARLAQHF
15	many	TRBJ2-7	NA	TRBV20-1	TGCAGTGCTAGAGACTCCCGAGGACAGCCCTACGAGCAGTACTTC	CSARDSRGQPYEQYF
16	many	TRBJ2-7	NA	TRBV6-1	TGTGCCAGCAGTGAACCGATAGCGAGGTATACCTACGAGCAGTACTTC	CASSEPIARYTYEQYF
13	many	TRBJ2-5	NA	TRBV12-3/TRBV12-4	TGTGCCAGCAGTCGGGACTTCCAAGAGACCCAGTACTTC	CASSRDFQETQYF
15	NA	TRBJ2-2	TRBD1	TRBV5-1	TGCGCCAGCAGCGCCCAGGGGGAGCGGACCGGGGAGCTGTTTTTT	CASSAQGERTGELFF
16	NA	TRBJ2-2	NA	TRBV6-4	TGTGCCAGCAGTCCTATAGCGGAGGGCTCTGGCGGGGAGCTGTTTTTT	CASSPIAEGSGGELFF
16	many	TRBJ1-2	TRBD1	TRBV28	TGTGCCAGCATCGACCAGGGACAGGGTGGTTACTATGGCTACACCTTC	CASIDQGQGGYYGYTF
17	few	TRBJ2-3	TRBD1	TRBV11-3	TGTGCCAGCAGCTTCGGCGATGGTGCAGGGGGCCGGGATACGCAGTATTTT	CASSFGDGAGGRDTQYF
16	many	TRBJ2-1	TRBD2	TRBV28	TGTGCCAGCAGTTTATTGGCGGGAGGGGCGCGCAATGAGCAGTTCTTC	CASSLLAGGARNEQFF
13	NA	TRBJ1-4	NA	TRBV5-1	TGCGCCAGCAGCTTGGAACGTAATGAAAAACTGTTTTTT	CASSLERNEKLFF
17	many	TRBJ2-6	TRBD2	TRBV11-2	TGTGCCAGCGCGCTGGTAGCGGGACGCTCTGGGGCCAACGTCCTGACTTTC	CASALVAGRSGANVLTF
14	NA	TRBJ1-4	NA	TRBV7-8	TGTGCCAGCAGCCAGAGAGGTGGTAATGAAAAACTGTTTTTT	CASSQRGGNEKLFF
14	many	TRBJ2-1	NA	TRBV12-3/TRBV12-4	TGTGCCAGCAGTTTCCGGACCCCTGGGGCTGAGCAGTTCTTC	CASSFRTPGAEQFF
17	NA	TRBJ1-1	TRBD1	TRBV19	TGTGCCAGTAGTAGCGGACAGGGGCTCTTCATGAACACTGAAGCTTTCTTT	CASSSGQGLFMNTEAFF
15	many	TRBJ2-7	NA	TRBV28	TGTGCCAGCAGTCCCTCTAACAGGGCTCTATACGAGCAGTACTTC	CASSPSNRALYEQYF
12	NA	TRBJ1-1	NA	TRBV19	TGTGCCAGTAGTACATCAAACACTGAAGCTTTCTTT	CASSTSNTEAFF
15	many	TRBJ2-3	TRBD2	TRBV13	TGTGCCAGCAGCTTAGGAGGAAGCGGGGGGGTTACGCAGTATTTT	CASSLGGSGGVTQYF
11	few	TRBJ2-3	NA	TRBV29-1	TGCAGCGTTCGGGGGATAAATACGCAGTATTTT	CSVRGINTQYF
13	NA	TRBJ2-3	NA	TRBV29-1	TGCAGCGTTGGTCTATGGCAAGGAGATACGCAGTATTTT	CSVGLWQGDTQYF
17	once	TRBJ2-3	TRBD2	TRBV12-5	TGTGCTAGTGGCCCGGGACTAGCGGGAGACTCCACAGATACGCAGTATTTT	CASGPGLAGDSTDTQYF
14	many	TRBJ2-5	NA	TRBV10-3	TGTGCCATCAGTGATTTGGCAGACCAAGAGACCCAGTACTTC	CAISDLADQETQYF
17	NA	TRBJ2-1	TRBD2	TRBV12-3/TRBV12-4	TGTGCCAGCAGTTTAGGACTAGCGGGGATTGGCTACAATGAGCAGTTCTTC	CASSLGLAGIGYNEQFF
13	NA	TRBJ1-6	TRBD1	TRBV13	TGTGCCAGCAGCTTCAGGGGGGGTGGGGCCCTCCACTTT	CASSFRGGGALHF
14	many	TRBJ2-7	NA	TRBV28	TGTGCCAGCAGTTTAGGCGGTGTGCGAAACGAGCAGTACTTC	CASSLGGVRNEQYF
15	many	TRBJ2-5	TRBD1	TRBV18	TGTGCCAGCTCACCCTTAACAGGGGGCGCGGAGACCCAGTACTTC	CASSPLTGGAETQYF
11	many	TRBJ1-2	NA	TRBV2	TGTGCCAGCAGTGAATTAGGTGGCTACACCTTC	CASSELGGYTF
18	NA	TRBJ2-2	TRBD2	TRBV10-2	TGCGCCAGCAGTGACCCCGGACTAGCGGGAGAGAACACCGGGGAGCTGTTTTTT	CASSDPGLAGENTGELFF
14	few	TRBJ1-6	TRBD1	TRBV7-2	TGTGCCAGCAGCTTAGAGGGACAGGGTCCACCCCTCCACTTT	CASSLEGQGPPLHF
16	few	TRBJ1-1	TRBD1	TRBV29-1	TGCAGCGTTTATTCCGGACAGGGGGCGCTGGGCACTGAAGCTTTCTTT	CSVYSGQGALGTEAFF
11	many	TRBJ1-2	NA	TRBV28	TGTGCCAGCAGGGACGGATATGGCTACACCTTC	CASRDGYGYTF
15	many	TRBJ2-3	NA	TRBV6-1	TGTGCCAGCCGGCCTTGGGGGAGCACGACAGATACGCAGTATTTT	CASRPWGSTTDTQYF
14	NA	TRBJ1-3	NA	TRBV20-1	TGCAGTGCCCCCGGGGGAGTCTCTGGAAACACCATATATTTT	CSAPGGVSGNTIYF
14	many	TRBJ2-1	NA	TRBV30	TGTGCCTTGGAGTTATGGAGCTCCTACAATGAGCAGTTCTTC	CALELWSSYNEQFF
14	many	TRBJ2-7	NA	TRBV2	TGTGCCAGCAGTTCTCTACCACAGGGCTACGAGCAGTACTTC	CASSSLPQGYEQYF
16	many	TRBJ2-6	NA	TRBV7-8	TGTGCCAGCAGCTTCGGGGCCGGAACCGGGGCCAACGTCCTGACTTTC	CASSFGAGTGANVLTF
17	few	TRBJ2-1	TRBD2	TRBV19	TGTGCCAGTAGTATAGATAGCGGGGGGTACTCCTACAATGAGCAGTTCTTC	CASSIDSGGYSYNEQFF
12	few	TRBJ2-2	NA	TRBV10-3	TGTGCCACCCAAGGGCTTACCGGGGAGCTGTTTTTT	CATQGLTGELFF
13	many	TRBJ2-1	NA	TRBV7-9	TGTGCCAGCAGCTTAGCGATTTTCGATGAGCAGTTCTTC	CASSLAIFDEQFF
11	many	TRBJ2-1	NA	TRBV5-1	TGCGCCAGCAGTCGGAACAATGAGCAGTTCTTC	CASSRNNEQFF
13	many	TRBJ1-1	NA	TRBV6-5	TGTGCCAGCAGTTCACCTCAGGGGTCTGAAGCTTTCTTT	CASSSPQGSEAFF
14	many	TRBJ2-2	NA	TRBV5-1	TGCGCCAGCAGCTTAGGTCAGTCTTTCGGGGAGCTGTTTTTT	CASSLGQSFGELFF
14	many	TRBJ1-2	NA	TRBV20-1	TGCAGTGCTAGGGGATCACTGAAAAACTATGGCTACACCTTC	CSARGSLKNYGYTF
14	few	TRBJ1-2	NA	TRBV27	TGTGCCAGCAGTTCGCGAAACCTCGGAGGGGGCTACACCTTC	CASSSRNLGGGYTF
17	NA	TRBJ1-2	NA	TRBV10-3	TGTGCCATCAGTGAGGTAGGACAAGCAATTCCTGACTATGGCTACACCTTC	CAISEVGQAIPDYGYTF
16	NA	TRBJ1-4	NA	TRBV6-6	TGTGCCAGCAGTTACTCCCGGGACACTTTCAACGAAAAACTGTTTTTT	CASSYSRDTFNEKLFF
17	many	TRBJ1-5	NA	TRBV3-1	TGTGCCAGCAGCCCCTCCGGTGGGGCGAGAAGCAATCAGCCCCAGCATTTT	CASSPSGGARSNQPQHF